Below, 24 T cell receptor beta chains from the same sample are listed, as sequenced in a study of blood T cell repertoires in COVID-19. The repertoire was sequenced with immunoSEQ multiplex PCR; TCRdb's copy has only in-frame clones and lacks some. The sample yields 310,000 or so clones, around 86% seen once. The specimen sequenced was peripheral blood. All receptors derive from a man aged 50-60 years with active or convalescent COVID-19.

The rearrangement joins TRBV28 to TRBJ2-7; 9 bases agree with TRBD1. V dropped 6 bases and J dropped 5; count of bases not matched to a gene: 11. The CDR3 runs 15 residues. Germline CDR1 MDHEN, CDR2 SYDVKM. The chain's CDR3 is CASSPAGTGSNEQYF. The CDR3 coding sequence is TGTGCCAGCAGCCCAGCCGGGACAGGGTCCAACGAGCAGTACTTC.

V usage is TRBV28 and J usage is TRBJ1-1; D is ambiguous. This CDR3 has 12 amino acids. Trimming left V 2 bases short and J 2 bases short, with 3 bases between. Germline V gene data show CDR1 as MDHEN and CDR2 as SYDVKM. CDR3: CASSLINTEAFF. The DNA for the CDR3 is TGTGCCAGCAGTTTAATAAACACTGAAGCTTTCTTT. The full variable domain, with the rest looked up from reference TRBV28 and TRBJ1-1, is DVKVTQSSRYLVKRTGEKVFLECVQDMDHENMFWYRQDPGLGLRLIYFSYDVKMKEKGDIPEGYSVSREKKERFSLILESASTNQTSMYLCASSLINTEAFFGQGTRLTVV.

This chain uses TRBV24-1 with TRBJ2-1, with 9 nucleotides matching TRBD2. Germline lookup yields CDR1 KGHDR and CDR2 SFDVKD. The CDR3 has 15 residues. J lost 7 bases, V lost 4 bases, and 7 bases had no gene match. DNA of the CDR3: TGTGCCACCAGTGACGCTAGCGGGACGCCTAATGAGCAGTTCTTC. Amino acids: CATSDASGTPNEQFF.

This rearrangement joins TRBV15 to TRBJ2-3, with 9 bases lining up with TRBD2. The ends lost 2 bases at V and 3 bases at J; junction bases unmatched: 6. The CDR3 is 16 amino acids. Germline assignment: CDR1 LNHNV and CDR2 YYDKDF (reference sequence). The CDR3 DNA sequence: TGTGCCACCAGCAGATCACGAGCGGGGGGTACAGATACGCAGTATTTT. It translates to CATSRSRAGGTDTQYF. Filled out from reference TRBV15 and TRBJ2-3, the complete variable domain reads DAMVIQNPRYQVTQFGKPVTLSCSQTLNHNVMYWYQQKSSQAPKLLFHYYDKDFNNEADTPDNFQSRRPNTSFCFLDIRSPGLGDTAMYLCATSRSRAGGTDTQYFGPGTRLTVL.

This chain uses TRBV11-3 with TRBJ1-1; 10 nucleotides line up with TRBD1. The germline gives CDR1 SGHNT, CDR2 YENEEA. CDR3 length: 15 amino acids. V was pared by 5 bases and J by 4 bases, with 7 bases of the junction left unmatched. Written as DNA, the CDR3 is TGTGCCAGCAGCAGCGGCGGACAGGGGGTCACTGAAGCTTTCTTT. Protein: CASSSGGQGVTEAFF.

The chain uses TRBV6-5 and TRBJ1-6, with TRBD1 matching over 11 bases. The length of the CDR3 is 15 residues. With V trimmed by 4 bases and J by 8 bases, 4 bases remained unmatched. Germline CDR1 MNHEY, CDR2 SVGAGI. The CDR3 is CASSSGTGGYSPLHF. CDR3 nucleotide sequence: TGTGCCAGCAGTTCCGGGACAGGGGGTTATTCACCCCTCCACTTT.

The V and J genes are TRBV7-3 and TRBJ2-2; possibly TRBD1 for D (6 bases). The CDR3 length is 15 residues. Trimming removed 2 bases from V and 3 bases from J, with 10 bases in between. The V gene's germline CDR1 is SGHTA and CDR2 FQGTGA. The CDR3 protein is CASSLGRGYTGELFF. In DNA, the CDR3 is TGTGCCAGCAGCTTAGGCAGGGGCTACACCGGGGAGCTGTTTTTT.

The chain has TRBV6-2 or TRBV6-3 and TRBJ2-7, with 7 bases lining up with TRBD2. Germline V gives CDR1 MNHEY, CDR2 SVGEGT. Trimming cost V 4 bases and J 2 bases; bases outside gene matches: 14. This CDR3 is 17 amino acids long. The CDR3 nucleotides are TGTGCCAGCAGTTCCTCATCTAGGGCGGGAGTCCCCTACGAGCAGTACTTC. This gives the protein CASSSSSRAGVPYEQYF.

This sequence joins TRBV4-2 and TRBJ2-3, with D unclear. Trimming shortened V by 1 base and J by 6 bases, and 8 bases separated the two germline ends. Germline CDR1 and CDR2: LGHNA and YNFKEQ. The CDR3 runs to 13 residues. CDR3 sequence: CASSQGIEDTQYF. Here the CDR3 DNA reads TGTGCCAGCAGCCAAGGTATAGAGGATACGCAGTATTTT.

The V gene is TRBV25-1, the J gene TRBJ1-6, with D unclear. The V gene lost 3 bases and the J gene lost 7 bases, with 7 bases spanning the gap. Germline V gives CDR1 MGHDK, CDR2 SYGVNS. The CDR3 is 13 amino acids. The CDR3 spells CASSEGSNSPLHF. CDR3 bases: TGTGCCAGCAGTGAGGGCAGCAATTCACCCCTCCACTTT. The whole variable domain, filled in from reference TRBV25-1 and TRBJ1-6, reads EADIYQTPRYLVIGTGKKITLECSQTMGHDKMYWYQQDPGMELHLIHYSYGVNSTEKGDLSSESTVSRIRTEHFPLTLESARPSHTSQYLCASSEGSNSPLHFGNGTRLTVT.

The gene calls are TRBV14 and TRBJ1-2; 8 nucleotides align to TRBD1. Germline-derived CDR1 and CDR2 are SGHDN and FVKESK. Trimming took 3 bases from V and 4 from J; bases not matched to a gene: 1. The CDR3 sequence is 13 residues long. The CDR3 DNA is TGTGCCAGCAGCCAGGACAGGGCCTATGGCTACACCTTC. It yields the protein CASSQDRAYGYTF. Complete variable domain (other parts from reference TRBV14 and TRBJ1-2): EAGVTQFPSHSVIEKGQTVTLRCDPISGHDNLYWYRRVMGKEIKFLLHFVKESKQDESGMPNNRFLAERTGGTYSTLKVQPAELEDSGVYFCASSQDRAYGYTFGSGTRLTVV.

This clone was observed many times. The CDR3 reads CASSYWSGSIAPQHF. The CDR3 region has the DNA TGTGCCAGCAGTTATTGGAGCGGGAGTATCGCGCCCCAGCATTTT. This chain joins TRBV6-2 or TRBV6-3 and TRBJ1-5, with D hard to call. The CDR3 sequence is 15 residues long. Germline-derived CDR1 and CDR2 are MNHEY and SVGEGT. The V and J ends lost 3 bases and 9 bases respectively, with 18 bases between them.

V and J are TRBV5-1 and TRBJ2-1; D unclear. The CDR3 length is 14 residues. Germline CDR1 SGHRS, CDR2 YFSETQ. Trimming shortened V by 2 bases and J by 1 base, and 7 bases separated the two germline ends. The CDR3 nucleotides read TGCGCCAGCAGCTTATACGGTTCCTACAATGAGCAGTTCTTC. Protein product: CASSLYGSYNEQFF.

The chain couples TRBV11-2 to TRBJ1-1; TRBD1 agrees at 11 bases. With 6 bases clipped from V and 6 bases from J, the junction kept 6 bases outside the gene matches. This CDR3 contains 14 residues. Germline lookup yields CDR1 SGHAT and CDR2 FQNNGV. The CDR3 reads CASRSGQGEAEAFF. The CDR3 DNA reads TGTGCCAGCAGGTCGGGACAGGGGGAAGCTGAAGCTTTCTTT.

In DNA, the CDR3 is TGTGCCAGCAGCCCCAAAGCCCTCTCCTACGAGCAGTACTTC. The encoded protein is CASSPKALSYEQYF. The chain has TRBV7-2 and TRBJ2-7; D is unresolved. CDR3 length: 14 amino acids. Germline values: CDR1 SGHTA, CDR2 FQGNSA. Between the trimmed V and J ends, which lost 5 bases and 0 bases, there was a span of 11 bases.

The chain recombines TRBV4-1 with TRBJ1-5, with D unclear. V was pared by 3 bases and J by 5 bases, with 11 bases between. Germline V lookup: CDR1 MGHRA, CDR2 YSYEKL. The CDR3 is made up of 14 amino acids. CDR3 loop: CASSQTTRDQPQHF. Written as DNA, the CDR3 is TGCGCCAGCAGCCAGACTACGAGGGATCAGCCCCAGCATTTT.

V usage is TRBV5-1 and J usage is TRBJ2-1; 9 bases align to TRBD1. With V trimmed by 0 bases and J by 6 bases, 7 bases remained unmatched. Germline V lookup: CDR1 SGHRS, CDR2 YFSETQ. This CDR3 has 16 amino acids. CDR3: CASSLGWTGAGNEQFF. In DNA form, the CDR3 reads TGCGCCAGCAGCTTGGGCTGGACAGGGGCGGGCAATGAGCAGTTCTTC.

The V call is TRBV7-2, the J call TRBJ2-7; D is unclear. Trimming cost V 6 bases and J 0 bases, with 12 bases left between them. Per the germline V gene, CDR1 is SGHTA and CDR2 is FQGNSA. The CDR3 covers 14 residues. The CDR3, as DNA: TGTGCCAGCAGGTTAACTACGACCTCCTACGAGCAGTACTTC. Translating gives CASRLTTTSYEQYF.

The table lists this clone with a few counts. The chain carries TRBV9 and TRBJ1-2; TRBD1 agrees at 9 bases. The junction had 7 bases not matched to a gene; V was cut back by 4 bases and J by 3 bases. Per the germline V gene, CDR1 is SGDLS and CDR2 is YYNGEE. The CDR3 is 15 amino acids. DNA of the CDR3: TGTGCCAGCAGCCCAACAGGGGGCGACGACTATGGCTACACCTTC. This encodes CASSPTGGDDYGYTF.

V is TRBV7-9 and J is TRBJ2-3; D gene ambiguous. The CDR3 runs to 13 residues. Germline CDR1 reads SEHNR; CDR2 reads FQNEAQ (reference sequence). V lost 1 base and J lost 5, with 7 bases in between. CDR3 in amino acids: CASSLESGDTQYF. CDR3 bases: TGTGCCAGCAGCTTAGAATCCGGAGATACGCAGTATTTT.

This chain links TRBV4-1 with TRBJ1-5; a possible D gene is TRBD1 (5 bases). The CDR3 runs 18 residues. The germline CDR1 and CDR2 sequences are MGHRA and YSYEKL. Trimming shortened V by 0 bases and J by 3 bases, and 18 bases separated the two germline ends. In nucleotides, the CDR3 is TGCGCCAGCAGCCAAGATATGGCGGGGCCTCGAGACAATCAGCCCCAGCATTTT. Its protein product is CASSQDMAGPRDNQPQHF.

The chain uses TRBV9 and TRBJ2-5; 10 positions match TRBD2. Germline CDR1 SGDLS, CDR2 YYNGEE. The CDR3 sequence is 16 residues long. The J segment lost 3 bases and the V segment lost 4 bases, leaving 9 bases of the junction unmatched. The DNA for the CDR3 is TGTGCCAGCAGCCCACGGGGACTAGCGCCTGAAGAGACCCAGTACTTC. This codes for CASSPRGLAPEETQYF. The complete variable domain, with remaining parts taken from reference TRBV9 and TRBJ2-5, reads DSGVTQTPKHLITATGQRVTLRCSPRSGDLSVYWYQQSLDQGLQFLIQYYNGEERAKGNILERFSAQQFPDLHSELNLSSLELGDSALYFCASSPRGLAPEETQYFGPGTRLLVL.

This clone appeared a few times. The chain recombines TRBV27 with TRBJ2-7, with 10 bases that match TRBD1. Germline assignment: CDR1 MNHEY and CDR2 SMNVEV (reference sequence). The V and J ends lost 0 bases and 2 bases, in that order; junction bases with no gene match: 4. There are 16 residues in the CDR3. CDR3 nucleotides: TGTGCCAGCAGTTTATCTACCGGGACAGGGGCCTACGAGCAGTACTTC. Protein: CASSLSTGTGAYEQYF.

The chain carries TRBV6-1 and TRBJ2-5, with 9 bases aligning to TRBD2. With V trimmed by 2 bases and J by 5 bases, 6 bases remained unmatched. CDR1 MNHNS and CDR2 SASEGT come from the germline V gene. CDR3 length: 15 amino acids. Here the CDR3 reads CASSEQGTSSETQYF. The CDR3 DNA reads TGTGCCAGCAGTGAACAGGGGACTAGCAGCGAGACCCAGTACTTC.